This T cell receptor beta chain emerged from a study of cytomegalovirus exposure and HLA in healthy donors. Study-level findings and limits: Reports showed the classifier diagnosing cytomegalovirus status with high specificity and sensitivity. Some TCR beta chains (roughly 150 of them) were listed as cytomegalovirus-associated.

CDR1 and CDR2 from the germline V gene are GTSNPN and SVGIG (reference sequence). J lost 4 bases, V lost 1 base, and 1 base had no gene match. The CDR3 has 14 residues. Clones were sequenced by immunoSEQ multiplex PCR, and TCRdb holds only the in-frame ones, with some missing. The top ten hold around 1.3% of the sample, which has under 250,000 clones, roughly 77% seen once. Concerning this clone itself: Its antigen is currently unknown.

V usage is TRBV30 and J usage is TRBJ1-4, with 9 positions matching TRBD1. This clonotype originated in a woman aged 30 to 39 in good health and CMV-seronegative. Sequencing was performed on PBMCs. CDR3 bases: TGTGCCTGGAGTGGGGGACAGGGTAATGAAAAACTGTTTTTT. Translating gives CAWSGGQGNEKLFF.